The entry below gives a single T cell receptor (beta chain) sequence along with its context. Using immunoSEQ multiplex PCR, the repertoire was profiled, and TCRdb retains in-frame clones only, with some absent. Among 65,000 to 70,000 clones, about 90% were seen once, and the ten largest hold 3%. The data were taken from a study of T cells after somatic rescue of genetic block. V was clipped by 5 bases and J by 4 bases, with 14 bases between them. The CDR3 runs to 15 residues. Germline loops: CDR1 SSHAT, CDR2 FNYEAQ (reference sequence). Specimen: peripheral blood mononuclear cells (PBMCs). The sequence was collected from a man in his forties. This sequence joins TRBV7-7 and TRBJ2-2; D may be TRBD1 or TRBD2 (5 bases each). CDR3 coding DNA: TGTGCCAGCAGCCCTGGGACGATGGGCACCGGGGAGCTGTTTTTT. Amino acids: CASSPGTMGTGELFF. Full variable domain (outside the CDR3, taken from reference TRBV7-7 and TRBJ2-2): GAGVSQSPRYKVTKRGQDVTLRCDPISSHATLYWYQQALGQGPEFLTYFNYEAQPDKSGLPSDRFSAERPEGSISTLTIQRTEQRDSAMYRCASSPGTMGTGELFFGEGSRLTVL.